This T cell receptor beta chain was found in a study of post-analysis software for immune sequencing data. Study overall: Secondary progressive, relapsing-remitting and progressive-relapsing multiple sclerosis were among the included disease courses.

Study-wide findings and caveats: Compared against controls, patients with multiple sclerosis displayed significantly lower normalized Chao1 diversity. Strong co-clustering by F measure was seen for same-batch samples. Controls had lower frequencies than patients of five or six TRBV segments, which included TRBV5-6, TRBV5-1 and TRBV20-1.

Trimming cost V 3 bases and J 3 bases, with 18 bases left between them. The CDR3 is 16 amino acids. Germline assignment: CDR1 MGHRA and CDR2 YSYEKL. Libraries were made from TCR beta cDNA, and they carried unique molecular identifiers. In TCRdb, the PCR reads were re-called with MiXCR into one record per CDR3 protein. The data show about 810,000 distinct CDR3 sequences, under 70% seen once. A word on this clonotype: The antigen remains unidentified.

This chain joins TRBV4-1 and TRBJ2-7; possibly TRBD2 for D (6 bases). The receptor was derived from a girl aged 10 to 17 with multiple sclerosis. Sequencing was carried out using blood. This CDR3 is CASSQIAEHRLYEQYF. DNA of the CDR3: TGCGCCAGCAGCCAGATAGCGGAGCACAGGCTCTACGAGCAGTACTTC.